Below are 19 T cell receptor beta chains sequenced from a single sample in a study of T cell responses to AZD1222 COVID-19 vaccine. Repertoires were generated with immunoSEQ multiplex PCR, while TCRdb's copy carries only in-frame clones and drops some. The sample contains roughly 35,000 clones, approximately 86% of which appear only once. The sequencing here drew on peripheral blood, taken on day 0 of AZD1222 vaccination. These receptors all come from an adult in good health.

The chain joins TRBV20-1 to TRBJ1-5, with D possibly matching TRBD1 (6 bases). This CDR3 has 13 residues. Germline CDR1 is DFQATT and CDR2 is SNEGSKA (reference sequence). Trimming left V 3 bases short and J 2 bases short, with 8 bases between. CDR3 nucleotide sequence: TGCAGTGCTAGTGAGGGGGGCAATCAGCCCCAGCATTTT. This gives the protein CSASEGGNQPQHF.

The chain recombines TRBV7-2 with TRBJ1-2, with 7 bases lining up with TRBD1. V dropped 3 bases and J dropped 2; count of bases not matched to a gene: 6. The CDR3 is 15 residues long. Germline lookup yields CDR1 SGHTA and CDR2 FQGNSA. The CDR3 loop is CASSFNWGQNYGYTF. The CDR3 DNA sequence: TGTGCCAGCAGCTTCAACTGGGGACAGAACTATGGCTACACCTTC.

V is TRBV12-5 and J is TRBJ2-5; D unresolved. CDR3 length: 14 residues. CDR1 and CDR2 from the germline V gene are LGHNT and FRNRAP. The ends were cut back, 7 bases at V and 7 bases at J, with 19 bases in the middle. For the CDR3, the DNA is TGTGCTAGTGCCCCCGTCGGGTCATCGGGGACCCAGTACTTC. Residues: CASAPVGSSGTQYF.

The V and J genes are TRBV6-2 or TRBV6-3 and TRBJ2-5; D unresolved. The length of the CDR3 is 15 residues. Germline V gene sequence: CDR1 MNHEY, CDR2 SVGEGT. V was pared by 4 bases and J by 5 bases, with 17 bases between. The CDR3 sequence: CASSSSSPVGETQYF. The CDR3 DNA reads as TGTGCCAGCAGTTCATCAAGCCCCGTCGGCGAGACCCAGTACTTC.

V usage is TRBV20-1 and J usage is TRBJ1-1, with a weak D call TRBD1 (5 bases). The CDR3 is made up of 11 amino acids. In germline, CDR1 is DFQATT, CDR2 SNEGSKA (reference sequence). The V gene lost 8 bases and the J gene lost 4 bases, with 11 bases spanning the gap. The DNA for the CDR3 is TGCAGTTGGTTAGGGGCCACTGAAGCTTTCTTT. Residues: CSWLGATEAFF.

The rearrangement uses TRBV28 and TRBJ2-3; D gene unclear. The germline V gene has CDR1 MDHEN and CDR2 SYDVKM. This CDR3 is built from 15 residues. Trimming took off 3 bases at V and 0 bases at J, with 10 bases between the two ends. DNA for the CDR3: TGTGCCAGCAGTTTTTATTTGGGCAGCACAGATACGCAGTATTTT. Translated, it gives CASSFYLGSTDTQYF.

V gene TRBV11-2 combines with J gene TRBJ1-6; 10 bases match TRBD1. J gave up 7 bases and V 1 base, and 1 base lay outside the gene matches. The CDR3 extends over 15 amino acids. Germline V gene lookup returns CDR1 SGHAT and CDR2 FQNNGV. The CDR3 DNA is TGTGCCAGCAGCTTAGCGGACAGGGGGAATTCACCCCTCCACTTT. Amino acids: CASSLADRGNSPLHF.

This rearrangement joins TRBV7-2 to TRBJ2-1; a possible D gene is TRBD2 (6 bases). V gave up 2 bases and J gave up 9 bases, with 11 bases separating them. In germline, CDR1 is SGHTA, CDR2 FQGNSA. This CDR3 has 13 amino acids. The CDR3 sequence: CASSLNGGIEQFF. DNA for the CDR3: TGTGCCAGCAGCTTAAATGGGGGGATTGAGCAGTTCTTC.

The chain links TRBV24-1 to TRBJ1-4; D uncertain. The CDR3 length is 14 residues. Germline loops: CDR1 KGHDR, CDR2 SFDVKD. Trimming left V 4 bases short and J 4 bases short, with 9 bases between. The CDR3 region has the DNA TGTGCCACCAGTGACCCCGCAGATAATGAAAAACTGTTTTTT. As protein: CATSDPADNEKLFF.

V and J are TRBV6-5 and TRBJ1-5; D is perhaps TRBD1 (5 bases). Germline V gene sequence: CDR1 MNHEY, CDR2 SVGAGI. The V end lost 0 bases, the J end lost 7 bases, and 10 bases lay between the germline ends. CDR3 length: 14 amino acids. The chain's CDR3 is CASSYSGAGQPQHF. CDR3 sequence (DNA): TGTGCCAGCAGTTACTCAGGGGCAGGGCAGCCCCAGCATTTT.

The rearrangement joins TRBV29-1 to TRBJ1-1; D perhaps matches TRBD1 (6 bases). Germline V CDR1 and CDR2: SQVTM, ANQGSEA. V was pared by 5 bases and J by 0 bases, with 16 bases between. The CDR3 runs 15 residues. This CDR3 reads CSVRRGAGVNTEAFF. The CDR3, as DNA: TGCAGCGTTCGGAGGGGGGCCGGCGTGAACACTGAAGCTTTCTTT.

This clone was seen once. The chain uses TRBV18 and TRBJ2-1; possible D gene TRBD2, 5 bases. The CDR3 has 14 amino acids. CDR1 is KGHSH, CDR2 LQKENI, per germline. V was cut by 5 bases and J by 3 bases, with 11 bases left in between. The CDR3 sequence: CASSTAGRYNEQFF. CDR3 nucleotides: TGTGCCAGCTCAACCGCGGGCCGCTACAATGAGCAGTTCTTC. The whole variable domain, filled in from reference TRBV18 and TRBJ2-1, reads NAGVMQNPRHLVRRRGQEARLRCSPMKGHSHVYWYRQLPEEGLKFMVYLQKENIIDESGMPKERFSAEFPKEGPSILRIQQVVRGDSAAYFCASSTAGRYNEQFFGPGTRLTVL.

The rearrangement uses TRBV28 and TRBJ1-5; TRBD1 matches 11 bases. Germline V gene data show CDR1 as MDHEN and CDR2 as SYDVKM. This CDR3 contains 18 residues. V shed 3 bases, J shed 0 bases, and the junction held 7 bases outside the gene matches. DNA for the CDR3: TGTGCCAGCAGTTTCCCCGGGACAGGGGGATATAGCAATCAGCCCCAGCATTTT. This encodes CASSFPGTGGYSNQPQHF.

CDR3 protein: CAISDRSGEKLFF. In nucleotides, the CDR3 is TGTGCCATCAGTGACCGATCAGGAGAAAAACTGTTTTTT. The chain employs TRBV10-3 and TRBJ1-4; D unresolved. Trimming pared 3 bases from V and 8 bases from J, leaving 10 bases between. CDR3 length: 13 residues. Germline lookup yields CDR1 ENHRY and CDR2 SYGVKD.

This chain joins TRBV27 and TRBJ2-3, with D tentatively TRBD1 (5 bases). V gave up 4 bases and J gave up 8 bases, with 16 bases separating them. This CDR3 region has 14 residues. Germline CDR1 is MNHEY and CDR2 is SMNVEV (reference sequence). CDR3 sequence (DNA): TGTGCCAGCAGTTCAAGGGGTAGTCAAGGTACGCAGTATTTT. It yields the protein CASSSRGSQGTQYF.

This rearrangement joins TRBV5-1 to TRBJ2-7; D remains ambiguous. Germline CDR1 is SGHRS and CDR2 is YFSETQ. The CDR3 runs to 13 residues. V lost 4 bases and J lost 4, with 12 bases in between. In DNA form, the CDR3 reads TGCGCCAGCAGCCCGGACGAGTCGTACGAGCAGTACTTC. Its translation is CASSPDESYEQYF.

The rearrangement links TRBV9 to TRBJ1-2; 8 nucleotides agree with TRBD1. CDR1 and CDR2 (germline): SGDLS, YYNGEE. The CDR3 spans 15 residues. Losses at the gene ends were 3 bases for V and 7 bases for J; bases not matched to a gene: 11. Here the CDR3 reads CASSAGQGRRGGYTF. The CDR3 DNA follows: TGTGCCAGCAGCGCCGGACAGGGCCGGCGTGGTGGCTACACCTTC.

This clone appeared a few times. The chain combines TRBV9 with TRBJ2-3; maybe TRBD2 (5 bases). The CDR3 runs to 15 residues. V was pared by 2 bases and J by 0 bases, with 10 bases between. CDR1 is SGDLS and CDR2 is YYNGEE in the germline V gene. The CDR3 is CASSVGVDSTDTQYF. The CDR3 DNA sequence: TGTGCCAGCAGCGTCGGGGTCGATAGCACAGATACGCAGTATTTT.

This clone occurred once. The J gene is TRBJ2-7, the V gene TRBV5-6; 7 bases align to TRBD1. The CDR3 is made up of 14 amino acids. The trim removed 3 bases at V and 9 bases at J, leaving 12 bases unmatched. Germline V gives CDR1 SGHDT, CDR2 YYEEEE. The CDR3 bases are TGTGCCAGCAGCTCCGGGACAGCAGTAACTCGGCAGTACTTC. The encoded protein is CASSSGTAVTRQYF.